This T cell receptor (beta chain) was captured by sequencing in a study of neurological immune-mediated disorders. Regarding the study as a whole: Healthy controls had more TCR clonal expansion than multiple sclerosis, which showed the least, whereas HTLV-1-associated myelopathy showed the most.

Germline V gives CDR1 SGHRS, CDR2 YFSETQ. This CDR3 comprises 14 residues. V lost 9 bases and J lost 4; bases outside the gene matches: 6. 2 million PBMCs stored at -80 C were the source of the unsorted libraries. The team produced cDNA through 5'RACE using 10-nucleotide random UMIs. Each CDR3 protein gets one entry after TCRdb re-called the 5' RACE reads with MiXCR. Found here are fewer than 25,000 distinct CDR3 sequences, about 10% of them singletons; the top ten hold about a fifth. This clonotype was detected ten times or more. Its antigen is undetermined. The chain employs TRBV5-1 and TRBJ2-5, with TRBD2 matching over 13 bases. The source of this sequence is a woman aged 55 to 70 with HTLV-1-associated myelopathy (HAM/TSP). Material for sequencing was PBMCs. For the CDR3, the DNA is TGCGCCACCAGGACTAGCGGGGGTCCAGAGACCCAGTACTTC. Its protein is CATRTSGGPETQYF. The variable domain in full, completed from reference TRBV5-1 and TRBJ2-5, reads KAGVTQTPRYLIKTRGQQVTLSCSPISGHRSVSWYQQTPGQGLQFLFEYFSETQRNKGNFPGRFSGRQFSNSRSEMNVSTLELGDSALYLCATRTSGGPETQYFGPGTRLLVL.